The T cell receptor (beta chain) under discussion was sequenced for a study of OX40 agonist ivuxolimab in advanced cancers. Across the study: The dose-escalation cohort had hepatocellular carcinoma, melanoma, renal cell or head and neck cancer. Three partial responders included one hepatocellular carcinoma patient and two cutaneous melanoma patients.

The study's findings and limits: At 0.1 to 3.0 mg/kg and by week 6, clonal expansion occurred in CD4+ and CD8+ blood T cells. Undetermined was the antigen specificity of the expanded peripheral T cells.

The data were produced by immunoSEQ multiplex PCR, yet TCRdb's version contains in-frame clones alone and is incomplete. The sample contains some 60,000 clones, more than 85% of which appear only once. CDR3 size: 12 residues. Trimming stripped 6 bases from V and 4 bases from J, with 9 bases between. Germline V lookup: CDR1 SGHVS, CDR2 FQNEAQ. Concerning this clone itself: Its antigen is not identified.

This sample comprised CD4+ or CD8+ T cells sorted from blood, obtained in a trial of the OX40 agonist ivuxolimab. The TCR was taken from an adult with an advanced solid tumor such as melanoma, head and neck, liver or kidney cancer. V usage is TRBV7-8 and J usage is TRBJ1-2; the D gene is possibly TRBD1 (6 bases). The CDR3, as DNA: TGTGCCAGCAGTTTACAGGGCTATGGCTACACCTTC. It specifies CASSLQGYGYTF.